This T cell receptor beta chain was recovered during a study of CD8+ T cells in alopecia areata. Study results and limitations: Mouse data revealed clearer TCR sharing than patient data did, a gap possibly tied to HLA. It was observed that many expanded lesional clones persisted in scalp and blood during tofacitinib.

Extracted RNA was reverse transcribed, and the resulting cDNA served as sequencing template. The method was immunoSEQ multiplex PCR; TCRdb's version includes in-frame clones alone and lacks a portion of them. The repertoire consists of some 96,000 clones, with 60% to 75% occurring once and the leading ten covering roughly a sixth. The sample holds a few counts of this clone. Antigen unknown. V lost 6 bases, J lost 2 bases, and 11 bases lay in between. The CDR3 loop spans 14 amino acids. Germline-derived CDR1 and CDR2 are MNHEY and SVGAGI. The treatment here: oral pan-JAK inhibitor, 5-10 mg twice daily.

This chain connects TRBV6-5 to TRBJ1-5; D perhaps matches TRBD1 (6 bases). The source material was CD8+ T cells sorted from blood, sampled at week 4, from a patient treated with tofacitinib. The clonotype originates from a human donor with alopecia areata. The CDR3 DNA reads as TGTGCCAGCAGACAGGGTTGGGGCAATCAGCCCCAGCATTTT. Its translation is CASRQGWGNQPQHF.